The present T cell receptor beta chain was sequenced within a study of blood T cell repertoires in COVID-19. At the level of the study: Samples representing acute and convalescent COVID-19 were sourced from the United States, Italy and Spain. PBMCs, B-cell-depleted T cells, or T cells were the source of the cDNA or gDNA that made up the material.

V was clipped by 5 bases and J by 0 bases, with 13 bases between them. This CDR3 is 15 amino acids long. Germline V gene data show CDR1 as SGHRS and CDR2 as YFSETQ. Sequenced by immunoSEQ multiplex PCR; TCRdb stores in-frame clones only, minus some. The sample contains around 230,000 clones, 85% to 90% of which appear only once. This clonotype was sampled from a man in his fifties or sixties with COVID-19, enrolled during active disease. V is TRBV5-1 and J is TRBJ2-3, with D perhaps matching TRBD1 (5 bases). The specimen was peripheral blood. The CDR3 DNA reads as TGCGCCAGCAGGATGACAGAGGCTAGCACAGATACGCAGTATTTT. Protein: CASRMTEASTDTQYF.